The subject of this entry is one T cell receptor beta chain. This specimen belongs to a study of radiotherapy plus CTLA-4 blockade in lung cancer. There are 15 residues in the CDR3. Germline CDR1 and CDR2: MDHEN and SYDVKM. Trimming stripped 1 base from V and 8 bases from J, with 14 bases between. Produced via immunoSEQ multiplex PCR; TCRdb's table is partial and in-frame only. The table includes approximately 80,000 clones, roughly 69% detected once. This clonotype was obtained from a human donor with non-small cell lung cancer whose response to radiotherapy plus ipilimumab could not be evaluated. The sample consisted of peripheral blood, taken from a patient treated with radiotherapy plus ipilimumab. This chain uses TRBV28 with TRBJ1-4, with a weak D call TRBD1 (5 bases). CDR3 residues: CASSLLFRVEEKLFF. Here the CDR3 DNA reads TGTGCCAGCAGTTTATTGTTCAGGGTGGAAGAAAAACTGTTTTTT.